This TCR beta chain is from a study of T cell changes during pregnancy in multiple sclerosis (dated by TCRdb to the late 2010s). General notes on the study: The study looked at changes in the T cell repertoire across pregnancy in women with multiple sclerosis.

Regarding this clone: Its antigen is still unknown. No much larger clone is present one base from it, and per-base qualities are unavailable.

Libraries were prepared through the immunoSEQ multiplex PCR assay. TCRdb's version of the immuneACCESS table is confined to in-frame rearrangements and falls short of the full clone set. An unresolved V gene accounts for under half of the shortfall where checked; the remainder is of unknown origin. This sample lists roughly 60,000 clones; about 89% were detected once. The ten biggest clones cover about 0.8% of the sample. The germline V gene specifies SGDLS as CDR1 and YYNGEE as CDR2. Trimming leaves V shorter by 0 bases and J shorter by 4 bases, with the junction holding 5 bases beyond the gene matches. The cysteine opens and the phenylalanine closes a CDR3 of 15 amino acids. CDR3 DNA only is kept here, 45 bases in frame from base 1.

The source of this sequence is a female donor with multiple sclerosis, enrolled in a pregnancy study. The sequencing used CD4+ T cells from peripheral blood mononuclear cells, collected in the first trimester of pregnancy. The chain couples TRBV9 to TRBJ2-5, and 8 junction bases match TRBD1. At the DNA level, the sequence is TGTGCCAGCAGCGTAGGGACAGGGAACTTAGAGACCCAGTACTTC. Its coded protein is CASSVGTGNLETQYF.